A selection of T cell receptor beta chains follows, all from one sample in a study of OX40 agonist ivuxolimab in advanced cancers. Assay used: immunoSEQ multiplex PCR; TCRdb lists only in-frame clones, some missing. This repertoire shows under 140,000 clones, roughly nine tenths found once; its top ten account for less than 0.35%. Source: CD4+ or CD8+ T cells sorted from blood, taken in a trial of the OX40 agonist ivuxolimab. These receptors came from an adult with an advanced solid tumor such as melanoma, head and neck, liver or kidney cancer. CDR3s include the opening cysteine and the closing phenylalanine or tryptophan. D genes are given only for firm matches. A row's size may be missing; if present it is once, few, many or a size class.

clone size	D gene	V gene	J gene	CDR3 DNA	CDR3 protein
once	NA	TRBV7-3	TRBJ2-1	TGTGCCAGCACCAACAGTTTGGGCACCGGACAGTTCTTC	CASTNSLGTGQFF
NA	TRBD1	TRBV5-1	TRBJ1-2	TGCGCCAGCAGCGAGAAGCAGGGGGCCGGCTATGGCTACACCTTC	CASSEKQGAGYGYTF
NA	NA	TRBV6-1	TRBJ1-1	TGTGCCAGCAGTTCCACCGGAGAAACTGAAGCTTTCTTT	CASSSTGETEAFF
NA	TRBD1	TRBV6-1	TRBJ2-2	TGTGCCAGCAAACCAGGGGGTAACACCGGGGAGCTGTTTTTT	CASKPGGNTGELFF
NA	TRBD1	TRBV19	TRBJ1-1	TGTGCCAGTAGTATCCAGGGGGTTTATACTGAAGCTTTCTTT	CASSIQGVYTEAFF
NA	NA	TRBV6-1	TRBJ1-6	TGTGCCAGCAGGGAAGTCGGTAATTCACCCCTCCACTTT	CASREVGNSPLHF
NA	NA	TRBV4-2	TRBJ2-1	TGTGCCAGCAGCCAAGAAGGCACTAATGAGCAGTTCTTC	CASSQEGTNEQFF
NA	TRBD2	TRBV9	TRBJ2-3	TGTGCCAGCAGCTCAATAGCGGGAGTAGTAGATACGCAGTATTTT	CASSSIAGVVDTQYF
NA	TRBD1	TRBV6-6	TRBJ2-3	TGTGCCAGCAGTTACTCAACAGGGGTCGGATATTTT	CASSYSTGVGYF
NA	NA	TRBV4-3	TRBJ1-1	TGCGCCAGCAGCCAAGATCTGTCTGGCAGTATGAACACTGAAGCTTTCTTT	CASSQDLSGSMNTEAFF
NA	TRBD1	TRBV5-5	TRBJ1-3	TGTGCCAGCAGCGTCGACAGGGTGCCGAGAAACACCATATATTTT	CASSVDRVPRNTIYF
once	NA	TRBV10-3	TRBJ2-2	TGTGCCATACAGTCGGATGTCGCCGGGGAGCTGTTTTTT	CAIQSDVAGELFF
NA	NA	TRBV11-2	TRBJ1-5	TGTGCCAGCAGCTTAGCAGGGGAGAGTAGTCAGCCCCAGCATTTT	CASSLAGESSQPQHF
NA	NA	TRBV4-3	TRBJ1-2	TGCGCCAGCAGCCAAGATTGGAGGAGCCCCTATGGCTACACCTTC	CASSQDWRSPYGYTF
NA	NA	TRBV5-5	TRBJ1-2	TGTGCCAGCAGCTTGGATTTAGGGCTAGGCGGCGGCTACACCTTC	CASSLDLGLGGGYTF
NA	NA	TRBV28	TRBJ1-2	TGTGCCAGCAGTCCGGGAACAGGGAGGCACTATGGCTACACCTTC	CASSPGTGRHYGYTF
NA	NA	TRBV18	TRBJ1-2	TGTGCCAGCTCACTCGGGGCAGCCGACTATGGCTACACCTTC	CASSLGAADYGYTF
NA	NA	TRBV25-1	TRBJ1-5	TGTGCCAGCAGTTCCCTTGACAATCAGCCCCAGCATTTT	CASSSLDNQPQHF
NA	TRBD1	TRBV5-1	TRBJ2-5	TGCGCCAGCAAGGTAAACAGGGGTGAAGAGACCCAGTACTTC	CASKVNRGEETQYF
few	NA	TRBV28	TRBJ1-5	TGTGCCAGCAGTTTGTGGGGGGGGGAACAGCCCCAGCATTTT	CASSLWGGEQPQHF
NA	NA	TRBV13	TRBJ1-2	TGTGCCAGCAGATCGGTCGCCGGCGATAACTATGGCTACACCTTC	CASRSVAGDNYGYTF
NA	TRBD1	TRBV28	TRBJ2-2	TGTGCCAGCAGCAGACGACTACGGGACAGGGGTTTCGGGGAGCTGTTTTTT	CASSRRLRDRGFGELFF
NA	TRBD1	TRBV5-5	TRBJ2-4	TGTGCCAGCAGCTTGGTGGACAGGGGATGGGACATTCAGTACTTC	CASSLVDRGWDIQYF
NA	TRBD2	TRBV7-6	TRBJ2-1	TGTGCCAGCAGCTTAAGGGCCCCGACTAGCGGGGACTACAATGAGCAGTTCTTC	CASSLRAPTSGDYNEQFF
NA	NA	TRBV6-5	TRBJ2-1	TGTGCCAGCAGCCCCCCGGGATACAATGAGCAGTTCTTC	CASSPPGYNEQFF
NA	NA	TRBV7-2	TRBJ1-5	TGTGCCAGCAGCTCCAACTTCGGACAGCCCCAGCATTTT	CASSSNFGQPQHF
NA	NA	TRBV15	TRBJ1-6	TGTGCCACCAGCAGAGATCCTGCGCCGAATTCACCCCTCCACTTT	CATSRDPAPNSPLHF
NA	TRBD1	TRBV23-1	TRBJ2-7	TGCGCCAGCAGTCGTAACGGGACAGAAATAACCTACGAGCAGTACTTC	CASSRNGTEITYEQYF
NA	TRBD1	TRBV6-5	TRBJ2-7	TGTGCCAGCAGTAACAGGGGGCCCTACGAGCAGTACTTC	CASSNRGPYEQYF
NA	NA	TRBV7-3	TRBJ1-1	TGTGCCAGCAGCTTTTTTCCGGGACAATCGAACACTGAAGCTTTCTTT	CASSFFPGQSNTEAFF
NA	TRBD1	TRBV2	TRBJ2-1	TGTGCCAGCAGTGCAGACAGGGTCGATGAGCAGTTCTTC	CASSADRVDEQFF
NA	NA	TRBV7-2	TRBJ1-2	TGTGCCAGCAGCCAAGACAGAAACAACTATGGCTACACCTTC	CASSQDRNNYGYTF
NA	NA	TRBV7-3	TRBJ2-1	TGTGCCAGCAGCTTACTTGGCTCTGGTGAGCAGTTCTTC	CASSLLGSGEQFF
NA	TRBD2	TRBV2	TRBJ2-1	TGTGCCAGCAGTGGGTCAGCGGGGGCCCTCAATGAGCAGTTCTTC	CASSGSAGALNEQFF
NA	NA	TRBV4-1	TRBJ1-5	TGCGCCAGCAGCCAAGACAGGGCGGGCAATCAGCCCCAGCATTTT	CASSQDRAGNQPQHF
few	NA	TRBV6-4	TRBJ2-6	TGTGCCAGCAGTCCGGACATTTTCGTAGGAGGGGCCAACGTCCTGACTTTC	CASSPDIFVGGANVLTF
NA	NA	TRBV29-1	TRBJ1-2	TGCAGCGTTGAAGTGGGCCCTAACTATGGCTACACCTTC	CSVEVGPNYGYTF
once	NA	TRBV6-5	TRBJ1-5	TGTGCCAGCAGTTACTCTGGGGTAGGCCAGCCCCAGCATTTT	CASSYSGVGQPQHF
NA	TRBD1	TRBV19	TRBJ2-3	TGTGCCAGTAGGCCGACAGGGGCCACAGATACGCAGTATTTT	CASRPTGATDTQYF
NA	NA	TRBV5-1	TRBJ1-2	TGCGCCAGCAGCCTGGAACAGGAGAACTACTATGGCTACACCTTC	CASSLEQENYYGYTF